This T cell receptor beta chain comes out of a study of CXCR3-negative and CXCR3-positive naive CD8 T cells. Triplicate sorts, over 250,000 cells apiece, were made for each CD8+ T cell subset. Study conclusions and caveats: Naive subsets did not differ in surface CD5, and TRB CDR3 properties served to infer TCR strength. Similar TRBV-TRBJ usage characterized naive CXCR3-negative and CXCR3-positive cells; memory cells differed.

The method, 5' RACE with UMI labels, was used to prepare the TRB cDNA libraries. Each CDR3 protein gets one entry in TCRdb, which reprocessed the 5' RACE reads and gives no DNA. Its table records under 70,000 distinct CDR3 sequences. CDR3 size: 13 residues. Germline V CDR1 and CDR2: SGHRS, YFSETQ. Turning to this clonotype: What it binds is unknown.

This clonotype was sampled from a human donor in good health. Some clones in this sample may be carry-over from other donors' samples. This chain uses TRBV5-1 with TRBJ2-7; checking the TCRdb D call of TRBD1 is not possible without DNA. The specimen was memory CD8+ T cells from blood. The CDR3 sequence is CASSNTGTDEQYF.